This is a list of T cell receptor beta chains from one sample in a study of blood T cell repertoires in COVID-19. Libraries were prepared by immunoSEQ multiplex PCR; TCRdb keeps only in-frame clonotypes and omits some of them. The data hold 110,000 or so clones, with roughly 84% observed a single time. Material for sequencing was peripheral blood. These receptors all come from a woman aged 80 or over with active or convalescent COVID-19. Both conserved end residues are part of each CDR3. The D gene is left open where the match is weak. Size is stated for part of the rows, as once, few or many counts, or as a class when the clone is expanded.

CDR3 protein	CDR3 DNA	V gene	J gene	CDR3 length	D gene	clone size
CASSKFSSDTQYF	TGTGCCAGCAGCAAATTTTCATCCGATACGCAGTATTTT	TRBV21-1	TRBJ2-3	13	-	-
CASSWAPVGANVLTF	TGTGCCAGCAGTTGGGCCCCGGTCGGGGCCAACGTCCTGACTTTC	TRBV27	TRBJ2-6	15	-	-
CASSFNSGRLEDTQYF	TGTGCCAGCAGCTTCAATAGCGGGAGGCTCGAAGATACGCAGTATTTT	TRBV7-9	TRBJ2-3	16	TRBD2	-
CASRPQQGNYEQYF	TGTGCCAGCAGGCCCCAACAGGGAAACTACGAGCAGTACTTC	TRBV7-8	TRBJ2-7	14	-	-
CSVLRGTSGSGGTDTQYF	TGCAGCGTTCTGAGGGGGACTAGCGGGAGTGGGGGCACAGATACGCAGTATTTT	TRBV29-1	TRBJ2-3	18	TRBD2	-
CASSLFLEPDTQYF	TGTGCCAGCAGCTTATTCCTAGAACCAGATACGCAGTATTTT	TRBV11-2	TRBJ2-3	14	-	-
CASSQDPLFRGTSYEQYF	TGTGCCAGCAGCCAAGATCCCCTTTTTCGCGGGACTTCCTACGAGCAGTACTTC	TRBV3-1/TRBV3-2	TRBJ2-7	18	-	-
CASRQGTGELFF	TGTGCCAGCAGACAGGGCACCGGGGAGCTGTTTTTT	TRBV6-5	TRBJ2-2	12	-	few
CASSMRWQGFGQPQHF	TGTGCCAGCTCCATGCGTTGGCAGGGCTTTGGTCAGCCCCAGCATTTT	TRBV28	TRBJ1-5	16	-	-
CASSYSLLAPADTQYF	TGTGCCAGCAGTTACTCGTTATTAGCGCCGGCAGATACGCAGTATTTT	TRBV6-5	TRBJ2-3	16	-	-
CASRRTSGERYTF	TGTGCCAGCAGGCGAACTTCAGGGGAACGCTACACCTTC	TRBV7-3	TRBJ1-2	13	-	-
CASSKFLGRTRLGNEQYF	TGTGCCAGCAGCAAATTCTTGGGGCGGACACGTCTAGGAAACGAGCAGTACTTC	TRBV21-1	TRBJ2-7	18	-	-
CASSEFAQSGNTIYF	TGTGCCAGCAGTGAATTCGCGCAATCAGGAAACACCATATATTTT	TRBV6-1	TRBJ1-3	15	-	few
CASSPSPLTGELFF	TGTGCCAGTAGCCCAAGCCCGTTGACCGGGGAGCTGTTTTTT	TRBV19	TRBJ2-2	14	-	-
CASSISDSSNTEAFF	TGTGCCAGTAGTATTTCGGACAGTTCGAACACTGAAGCTTTCTTT	TRBV19	TRBJ1-1	15	-	-
CASARDRGTDTQYF	TGTGCCAGCGCCCGGGACAGGGGAACAGATACGCAGTATTTT	TRBV6-5	TRBJ2-3	14	TRBD1	-
CASSQGGTGGSSGNTIYF	TGTGCCAGCAGCCAAGGAGGGACAGGGGGCTCCTCTGGAAACACCATATATTTT	TRBV4-2	TRBJ1-3	18	TRBD1	-
CASSQDIYGSGNTIYF	TGTGCCAGCAGCCAAGATATTTACGGCTCTGGAAACACCATATATTTT	TRBV3-1/TRBV3-2	TRBJ1-3	16	-	-
CASSSASGPTNYGYTF	TGCGCCAGCAGCTCGGCTTCAGGGCCAACTAACTATGGCTACACCTTC	TRBV5-1	TRBJ1-2	16	-	-
CASSQARVSRTGNTIYF	TGTGCCAGCAGCCAAGCGCGGGTCAGCAGAACTGGAAACACCATATATTTT	TRBV7-9	TRBJ1-3	17	-	-
CASSPRLAGVNEQYF	TGTGCCAGCAGCCCGAGGCTAGCGGGAGTTAACGAGCAGTACTTC	TRBV7-9	TRBJ2-7	15	TRBD2	once
CASSDYFNTGELFF	TGCGCCAGCAGTGACTACTTTAACACCGGGGAGCTGTTTTTT	TRBV10-1	TRBJ2-2	14	-	-
CASSQARTGGVEQYF	TGCGCCAGCAGCCAAGCGAGGACAGGGGGCGTCGAGCAGTACTTC	TRBV4-1	TRBJ2-7	15	TRBD1	-
CARAGTSGRVETQYF	TGTGCCCGTGCCGGGACTAGCGGGAGGGTGGAGACCCAGTACTTC	TRBV30	TRBJ2-5	15	TRBD2	-
CASSVGQVNEKLFF	TGTGCCAGCAGCGTAGGACAGGTTAATGAAAAACTGTTTTTT	TRBV9	TRBJ1-4	14	-	-
CASSFRGWPEAFF	TGCGCCAGCAGCTTCAGAGGATGGCCTGAAGCTTTCTTT	TRBV5-1	TRBJ1-1	13	-	-
CASLQGARYYEQYF	TGTGCCAGCCTACAGGGGGCTAGATACTACGAGCAGTACTTC	TRBV28	TRBJ2-7	14	TRBD1	-
CASYGALTSGIVTGELFF	TGTGCCAGCTATGGGGCATTGACTAGCGGGATAGTCACCGGGGAGCTGTTTTTT	TRBV7-8	TRBJ2-2	18	TRBD2	-
CASNNQGSLESAEAFF	TGTGCCAGTAATAATCAGGGGTCCCTCGAGTCGGCTGAAGCTTTCTTT	TRBV19	TRBJ1-1	16	-	-
CASSDQQGRNTEAFF	TGTGCCAGCTCAGATCAACAGGGCCGGAACACTGAAGCTTTCTTT	TRBV18	TRBJ1-1	15	-	-
CASSDTSTDTQYF	TGTGCCAGTTCTGACACCTCCACAGATACGCAGTATTTT	TRBV19	TRBJ2-3	13	-	-
CASSPAGKLNIQYF	TGTGCCAGCAGCCCTGCCGGGAAATTAAACATTCAGTACTTC	TRBV11-2	TRBJ2-4	14	-	-
CASSQEGVAGTYEQYF	TGCGCCAGCAGCCAAGAAGGGGTAGCCGGTACCTACGAGCAGTACTTC	TRBV4-1	TRBJ2-7	16	-	-
CASSLGTNNNEQFF	TGCGCCAGCAGCTTGGGGACTAATAACAATGAGCAGTTCTTC	TRBV5-1	TRBJ2-1	14	-	-
CASSAQGLAGPYNEQFF	TGTGCCAGCAGCGCCCAGGGACTAGCGGGACCTTACAATGAGCAGTTCTTC	TRBV9	TRBJ2-1	17	TRBD2	-
CASSSGSGETQYF	TGTGCCAGCAGTTCTGGGAGCGGAGAGACCCAGTACTTC	TRBV27	TRBJ2-5	13	-	-
CASRAGTANEKLFF	TGTGCCAGCAGGGCCGGGACAGCCAATGAAAAACTGTTTTTT	TRBV28	TRBJ1-4	14	TRBD1	-
CASSPGTGPAQPQHF	TGTGCCAGCAGTCCGGGGACAGGGCCTGCTCAGCCCCAGCATTTT	TRBV28	TRBJ1-5	15	TRBD1	-
CASSFRRLAENTGELFF	TGTGCCAGCAGCTTTAGGCGTCTAGCGGAGAACACCGGGGAGCTGTTTTTT	TRBV7-9	TRBJ2-2	17	TRBD2	-
CASSLYRGGTDTQYF	TGTGCCAGCAGCTTGTACAGGGGTGGCACAGATACGCAGTATTTT	TRBV5-6	TRBJ2-3	15	TRBD1	-
CASNINRGDTEAFF	TGTGCCAGCAACATAAACAGGGGAGACACTGAAGCTTTCTTT	TRBV6-6	TRBJ1-1	14	TRBD1	-
CASSWGGARMGEQYF	TGTGCCAGCAGCTGGGGGGGTGCCAGGATGGGAGAGCAGTACTTC	TRBV5-8	TRBJ2-7	15	TRBD2	once
CASSGQSNQPQHF	TGTGCCAGTAGTGGGCAGAGCAATCAGCCCCAGCATTTT	TRBV19	TRBJ1-5	13	-	-
CASSSVWAGGYNEQFF	TGTGCCAGCAGTTCCGTCTGGGCGGGAGGGTACAATGAGCAGTTCTTC	TRBV28	TRBJ2-1	16	TRBD2	-
CASTPGGMIGNTIYF	TGTGCCAGTACTCCGGGGGGGATGATTGGAAACACCATATATTTT	TRBV19	TRBJ1-3	15	-	-
CASRLGTYEQYF	TGTGCCAGCAGACTGGGGACTTACGAGCAGTACTTC	TRBV6-5	TRBJ2-7	12	-	-
CASSLIQGIDEQYF	TGTGCCAGCAGTTTAATACAGGGAATCGACGAGCAGTACTTC	TRBV28	TRBJ2-7	14	-	-
CASSFGLADYNEQFF	TGTGCCAGCAGCTTTGGACTAGCGGACTATAATGAGCAGTTCTTC	TRBV11-3	TRBJ2-1	15	TRBD2	-
CASSPPTGLAGGPYNEQFF	TGTGCCAGCTCACCACCTACAGGACTAGCGGGAGGGCCCTACAATGAGCAGTTCTTC	TRBV18	TRBJ2-1	19	TRBD2	-